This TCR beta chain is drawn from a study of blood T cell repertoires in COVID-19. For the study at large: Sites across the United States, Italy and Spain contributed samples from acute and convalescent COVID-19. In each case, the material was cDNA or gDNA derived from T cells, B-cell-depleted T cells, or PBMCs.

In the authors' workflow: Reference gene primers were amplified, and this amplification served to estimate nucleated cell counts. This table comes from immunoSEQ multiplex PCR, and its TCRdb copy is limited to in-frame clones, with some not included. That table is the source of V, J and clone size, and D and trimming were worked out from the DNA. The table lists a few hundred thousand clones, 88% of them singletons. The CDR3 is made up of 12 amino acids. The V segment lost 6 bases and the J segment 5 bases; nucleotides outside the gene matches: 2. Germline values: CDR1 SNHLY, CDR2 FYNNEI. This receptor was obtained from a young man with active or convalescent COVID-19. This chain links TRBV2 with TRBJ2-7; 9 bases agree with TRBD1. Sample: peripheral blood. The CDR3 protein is CASRDRGHEQYF. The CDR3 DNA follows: TGTGCCAGCAGGGACAGGGGCCACGAGCAGTACTTC. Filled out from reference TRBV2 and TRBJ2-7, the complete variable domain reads EPEVTQTPSHQVTQMGQEVILRCVPISNHLYFYWYRQILGQKVEFLVSFYNNEISEKSEIFDDQFSVERPDGSNFTLKIRSTKLEDSAMYFCASRDRGHEQYFGPGTRLTVT.